A single sample is the source of the 29 T cell receptor beta chains below, sequenced in a study of Tregs in tolerant kidney transplant recipients. Their antigen targets remain unknown. Assay used: immunoSEQ multiplex PCR; TCRdb lists only in-frame clones, some missing. The sample consists of approximately 30,000 clones, under 90% of them appearing once. Sample: Tregs from blood cultured with allogeneic cells. The receptor source for this set is a human donor in good health.

The CDR3 bases are TGTGCCAGCAGCTTAATAGGTGGCAGGTCTCTGAACACTGAAGCTTTCTTT. This codes for CASSLIGGRSLNTEAFF. The genes are TRBV7-9 and TRBJ1-1; D unclear. This CDR3 is 17 amino acids long. Germline lookup yields CDR1 SEHNR and CDR2 FQNEAQ (reference sequence). The V end lost 2 bases, the J end lost 0 bases, and 16 bases lay between the germline ends.

V usage is TRBV7-2 and J usage is TRBJ2-1; 10 bases agree with TRBD1. With 5 bases clipped from V and 9 bases from J, the junction kept 10 bases outside the gene matches. The germline CDR1 and CDR2 sequences are SGHTA and FQGNSA. This CDR3 has 15 amino acids. The CDR3 DNA reads as TGTGCCAGCAGCCCTTTAGGACAGGGGGTTCGTGAGCAGTTCTTC. This gives the protein CASSPLGQGVREQFF.

The table lists this clone with a count of one. This chain uses TRBV5-8 with TRBJ2-7; D unclear. V was cut by 2 bases and J by 3 bases, with 9 bases left in between. This CDR3 has 13 residues. The germline gives CDR1 SGHTS, CDR2 YDEGEE. The CDR3 coding sequence is TGTGCCAGCAGCTTCGTGGCGTTCTACGAGCAGTACTTC. Translation gives CASSFVAFYEQYF.

The rearrangement links TRBV5-5 to TRBJ2-7; no reliable D call. Germline values: CDR1 SGHKS, CDR2 YYEKEE (reference sequence). Trimming stripped 0 bases from V and 2 bases from J, with 12 bases between. The CDR3 runs to 15 residues. The CDR3 spells CASSLVPRSTYEQYF. The CDR3 bases are TGTGCCAGCAGCTTGGTGCCGCGTTCTACCTACGAGCAGTACTTC. The full variable domain, its missing parts supplied by reference TRBV5-5 and TRBJ2-7, is DAGVTQSPTHLIKTRGQQVTLRCSPISGHKSVSWYQQVLGQGPQFIFQYYEKEERGRGNFPDRFSARQFPNYSSELNVNALLLGDSALYLCASSLVPRSTYEQYFGPGTRLTVT.

The chain recombines TRBV25-1 with TRBJ2-1; 8 bases match TRBD1. CDR1 MGHDK and CDR2 SYGVNS come from the germline V gene. This CDR3 has 14 residues. J lost 7 bases, V lost 4 bases, and 6 bases had no gene match. Written as DNA, the CDR3 is TGTGCCAGCAGTGGTCAACAGGGGGTGAATGAGCAGTTCTTC. It codes for CASSGQQGVNEQFF.

The chain links TRBV5-6 to TRBJ2-5; 8 bases agree with TRBD2. Germline trimming cut 2 bases from V and 4 bases from J; bases unmatched to any gene: 13. This CDR3 has 17 amino acids. Germline CDR1 is SGHDT and CDR2 is YYEEEE. The CDR3 nucleotides read TGTGCCAGCAGCTTAATTGGGAGCGGGAGCATCCGAGAGACCCAGTACTTC. This gives the protein CASSLIGSGSIRETQYF.

The rearrangement joins TRBV4-1 to TRBJ1-2; weak D call: TRBD1 (5 bases). The V end was cut by 4 bases, the J end by 4 bases, with 22 bases between. This CDR3 spans 17 amino acids. CDR1 MGHRA and CDR2 YSYEKL come from the germline V gene. DNA of the CDR3: TGCGCCAGCAGCCCCCCCCGCGGGACCGCTATGGGCTATGGCTACACCTTC. Protein product: CASSPPRGTAMGYGYTF.

As DNA, the CDR3 is TGTGCCAGCAGCTCCCTCGGGACCTTTGGCTACACCTTC. The encoded protein is CASSSLGTFGYTF. The V call is TRBV28, the J call TRBJ1-2; weak D call: TRBD1 (5 bases). The CDR3 totals 13 residues. V shed 6 bases and J shed 7 bases, with 15 bases lying between them. In germline, CDR1 is MDHEN, CDR2 SYDVKM.

J is TRBJ2-7 and V is TRBV4-1, with 9 bases identical to TRBD1. V lost 1 base and J lost 5; bases outside the gene matches: 9. Germline V gene lookup returns CDR1 MGHRA and CDR2 YSYEKL. The CDR3 contains 16 residues. Here the CDR3 reads CASSQAPGTGLNEQYF. CDR3 nucleotide sequence: TGCGCCAGCAGCCAAGCCCCCGGGACAGGGCTGAACGAGCAGTACTTC.

The gene calls are TRBV5-1 and TRBJ1-2; a weak D match, TRBD1 (6 bases). CDR3 length: 14 amino acids. Trimming removed 0 bases at V and 5 bases at J, with 11 bases between. From germline, CDR1 is SGHRS and CDR2 YFSETQ. Here the CDR3 reads CASSLGQVTYGYTF. The CDR3 bases are TGCGCCAGCAGCTTGGGACAGGTGACTTATGGCTACACCTTC.

The chain is built from TRBV11-2 and TRBJ1-2; D not certain. Trimming stripped 1 base from V and 8 bases from J, with 14 bases between. Germline V gene data show CDR1 as SGHAT and CDR2 as FQNNGV. The CDR3 consists of 14 residues. The CDR3 loop is CASSLGAALRGYTF. In DNA form, the CDR3 reads TGTGCCAGCAGCTTAGGGGCGGCCCTTCGGGGCTACACCTTC.

This chain links TRBV20-1 with TRBJ1-1; 7 bases map to TRBD1. Germline V lookup: CDR1 DFQATT, CDR2 SNEGSKA (reference sequence). Trimming cost V 3 bases and J 11 bases; bases outside gene matches: 6. The CDR3 spans 11 residues. CDR3 loop: CSARRTGSAFF. The CDR3 DNA reads as TGCAGTGCTAGGAGGACAGGTTCGGCTTTCTTT.

The chain has TRBV12-5 and TRBJ2-2; 7 bases line up with TRBD1. CDR3 size: 15 residues. J was trimmed by 4 bases and V by 6 bases; bases with no gene match: 8. The V gene's germline CDR1 is LGHNT and CDR2 FRNRAP. This CDR3 is CASGTTTGVTGELFF. Written as DNA, the CDR3 is TGTGCTAGTGGAACCACTACAGGGGTCACCGGGGAGCTGTTTTTT. The full variable domain, with the rest looked up from reference TRBV12-5 and TRBJ2-2, is DARVTQTPRHKVTEMGQEVTMRCQPILGHNTVFWYRQTMMQGLELLAYFRNRAPLDDSGMPKDRFSAEMPDATLATLKIQPSEPRDSAVYFCASGTTTGVTGELFFGEGSRLTVL.

This chain links TRBV30 with TRBJ1-2; D gene unclear. The CDR3 contains 11 residues. Trimming left V 0 bases short and J 3 bases short, with 2 bases between. Germline CDR1 and CDR2: GTSNPN and SVGIG (reference sequence). The CDR3 DNA reads as TGTGCCTGGAGTGTACACTATGGCTACACCTTC. Its translation: CAWSVHYGYTF.

The gene calls are TRBV27 and TRBJ2-1; D unclear. The V and J ends lost 2 bases and 7 bases respectively, with 6 bases between them. This CDR3 has 12 amino acids. Per germline, CDR1 MNHEY and CDR2 SMNVEV (reference sequence). The CDR3: CASSLPGNEQFF. CDR3 nucleotides: TGTGCCAGCAGTTTACCTGGGAATGAGCAGTTCTTC.

The J gene is TRBJ1-4, the V gene TRBV19; the D gene is possibly TRBD1 (6 bases). V gave up 6 bases and J gave up 2 bases, with 10 bases separating them. CDR1 is LNHDA, CDR2 SQIVND, per germline (reference sequence). The CDR3 length is 14 residues. For the CDR3, the DNA is TGTGCCAGTAGAACAGGGTGGACTAATGAAAAACTGTTTTTT. It encodes CASRTGWTNEKLFF.

The genes are TRBV19 and TRBJ1-1; 8 bases are shared with TRBD1. Looked up from germline, CDR1 is LNHDA and CDR2 is SQIVND (reference sequence). This CDR3 contains 17 residues. J lost 2 bases, V lost 7 bases, and 15 bases had no gene match. CDR3 amino acids: CASTIQGEGSRNTEAFF. CDR3 coding DNA: TGTGCCAGTACAATACAGGGGGAGGGGTCCCGTAACACTGAAGCTTTCTTT.

The rearrangement uses TRBV18 and TRBJ2-5, with 8 positions matching TRBD1. The CDR3 has 15 residues. Germline CDR1 is KGHSH and CDR2 is LQKENI. The junction had 7 bases not matched to a gene; V was cut back by 3 bases and J by 4 bases. Here the CDR3 DNA reads TGTGCCAGCTCACCGAGGCAGGGGGCGGGAGAGACCCAGTACTTC. This translates into CASSPRQGAGETQYF.

The chain combines TRBV19 with TRBJ1-5; D is possibly TRBD1 (5 bases). The CDR3 covers 14 residues. Germline CDR1 LNHDA, CDR2 SQIVND (reference sequence). The ends were cut back, 0 bases at V and 4 bases at J, with 7 bases in the middle. For the CDR3, the DNA is TGTGCCAGTAGTATAGAGAGGGGAAATCAGCCCCAGCATTTT. Encoded protein: CASSIERGNQPQHF.

The chain couples TRBV14 to TRBJ2-3; D gene unclear. This CDR3 has 12 amino acids. Germline loops: CDR1 SGHDN, CDR2 FVKESK. Trimming shortened V by 1 base and J by 5 bases, and 4 bases separated the two germline ends. Here the CDR3 reads CASSQVLDTQYF. In DNA form, the CDR3 reads TGTGCCAGCAGCCAAGTTTTAGATACGCAGTATTTT.

V gene TRBV11-3 combines with J gene TRBJ2-3; D unclear. The ends were cut back, 1 base at V and 5 bases at J, with 10 bases in the middle. Germline V gene lookup returns CDR1 SGHNT and CDR2 YENEEA. CDR3 length: 14 residues. The DNA of the CDR3 is TGTGCCAGCAGCTTAGGGGCAGTACAAGATACGCAGTATTTT. Translated, it gives CASSLGAVQDTQYF.

The genes are TRBV5-4 and TRBJ2-7; 8 bases align to TRBD2. CDR3 size: 16 residues. From germline, CDR1 is SGHNT and CDR2 YYREEE (reference sequence). V trimming: 3 bases; J trimming: 2 bases; junction bases outside the gene matches: 10. The CDR3, as DNA: TGTGCCAGCAGCTCGTACTCGGGGGGGGAACCCTACGAGCAGTACTTC. Encoded protein: CASSSYSGGEPYEQYF.

V is TRBV6-1 and J is TRBJ2-5; 7 bases match TRBD2. V lost 1 base, J lost 8 bases, and 10 bases stayed unmatched. CDR1 and CDR2 (germline): MNHNS, SASEGT. The CDR3 is 15 residues long. This chain's CDR3 is CASSEEGLRGVTQYF. DNA for the CDR3: TGTGCCAGCAGTGAAGAAGGTTTACGGGGGGTTACCCAGTACTTC.

The chain uses TRBV19 and TRBJ1-2; a weak D match, TRBD1 (6 bases). The CDR3 totals 14 residues. The germline V and J ends were trimmed by 2 bases and 4 bases, with 11 bases remaining between them. Germline V gene data show CDR1 as LNHDA and CDR2 as SQIVND (reference sequence). The CDR3 spells CASSINRVGYGYTF. The CDR3, as DNA: TGTGCCAGTAGTATAAACAGGGTCGGCTATGGCTACACCTTC.

With regard to this clone: The same CDR3 arises from other DNA sequences in this sample as well. The rearrangement links TRBV27 to TRBJ2-7, with a possible D match to TRBD2 (5 bases). V was trimmed by 5 bases and J by 2 bases, leaving 13 bases between them. CDR3 size: 14 residues. Germline CDR1 reads MNHEY; CDR2 reads SMNVEV (reference sequence). The chain's CDR3 is CASSPSRGPYEQYF. CDR3 bases: TGTGCCAGCAGTCCATCCCGGGGTCCCTACGAGCAGTACTTC.

The rearrangement links TRBV19 to TRBJ2-5; 7 nucleotides match TRBD2. Trimming cost V 3 bases and J 4 bases; bases outside gene matches: 2. The CDR3 extends over 13 amino acids. Germline V gene data show CDR1 as LNHDA and CDR2 as SQIVND (reference sequence). CDR3 protein: CASSIGEGETQYF. The CDR3 DNA reads as TGTGCCAGTAGTATTGGGGAGGGAGAGACCCAGTACTTC.

The genes are TRBV2 and TRBJ2-7; no definite D call. The V gene lost 4 bases and the J gene lost 4 bases, with 5 bases spanning the gap. CDR1 is SNHLY and CDR2 is FYNNEI in the germline V gene. This CDR3 has 11 amino acids. The CDR3 nucleotides are TGTGCCAGCAGTGGACAATACGAGCAGTACTTC. Amino acids: CASSGQYEQYF.

The chain joins TRBV5-5 to TRBJ2-2; D is uncertain. Per germline, CDR1 SGHKS and CDR2 YYEKEE (reference sequence). The V end lost 0 bases, the J end lost 1 base, and 10 bases lay between the germline ends. This CDR3 spans 16 amino acids. CDR3 loop: CASSLDSPRNTGELFF. The CDR3 bases are TGTGCCAGCAGCTTGGACAGCCCGAGGAACACCGGGGAGCTGTTTTTT.

The chain has TRBV7-2 and TRBJ2-7; D uncertain. The V end lost 1 base, the J end lost 7 bases, and 8 bases lay between the germline ends. Germline CDR1 and CDR2: SGHTA and FQGNSA. The CDR3 consists of 12 residues. The CDR3 here is CASSLDVGEQYF. For the CDR3, the DNA is TGTGCCAGCAGCTTAGACGTCGGGGAGCAGTACTTC. Together with reference TRBV7-2 and TRBJ2-7, the CDR3 gives the full variable domain: GAGVSQSPSNKVTEKGKDVELRCDPISGHTALYWYRQSLGQGLEFLIYFQGNSAPDKSGLPSDRFSAERTGGSVSTLTIQRTQQEDSAVYLCASSLDVGEQYFGPGTRLTVT.